What follows are 22 T cell receptor beta chains derived from one specimen sequenced in a study of blood T cell repertoires in COVID-19 (TCRdb year 2020). The method was the immunoSEQ multiplex PCR assay. The source is immuneACCESS, and TCRdb retained only in-frame sequences with V and J called. Part of the clones is not carried over; for the studies checked, unresolved V genes explain less than half of this, and the remainder is unexplained. The sample table records 200,000 to 250,000 clones; about nine tenths of these occur just once. Jointly, the top ten make up approximately 4.8% of the sample. What was sequenced was peripheral blood. The receptors were gathered from a man over 45 with acute or convalescent COVID-19.

This rearrangement joins TRBV3-1 (or the pseudogene TRBV3-2) to TRBJ2-7; possible D gene TRBD2, 5 bases. V gave up 4 bases and J gave up 2 bases, with 15 bases separating them. Germline CDR1 LGHDT, CDR2 YNNKEL (reference sequence). The CDR3 sequence is 15 residues long. The CDR3 region has the DNA TGTGCCAGCAGCCGAGGGAAGGCACCCGCCTACGAGCAGTACTTC. This gives the protein CASSRGKAPAYEQYF.

This chain links TRBV5-1 with TRBJ2-5; 13 bases agree with TRBD2. With 4 bases clipped from V and 2 bases from J, the junction kept 8 bases outside the gene matches. Per the germline V gene, CDR1 is SGHRS and CDR2 is YFSETQ. The CDR3 extends over 17 amino acids. The CDR3 is CASSPGLAGDRQETQYF. Here the CDR3 DNA reads TGCGCCAGCAGCCCCGGACTAGCGGGGGATCGGCAAGAGACCCAGTACTTC.

The rearrangement links TRBV9 to TRBJ2-3, with D maybe TRBD1 (5 bases). Germline values: CDR1 SGDLS, CDR2 YYNGEE. Trimming cost V 0 bases and J 5 bases, with 13 bases left between them. The CDR3 spans 15 residues. The CDR3 is CASSVGSLDRDTQYF. The CDR3 nucleotides are TGTGCCAGCAGCGTAGGATCCCTCGACAGAGATACGCAGTATTTT. Supplemented by reference TRBV9 and TRBJ2-3, the full variable domain reads DSGVTQTPKHLITATGQRVTLRCSPRSGDLSVYWYQQSLDQGLQFLIQYYNGEERAKGNILERFSAQQFPDLHSELNLSSLELGDSALYFCASSVGSLDRDTQYFGPGTRLTVL.

This chain connects TRBV2 to TRBJ2-7, with 8 bases matching TRBD2. Losses at the gene ends were 2 bases for V and 6 bases for J; bases not matched to a gene: 9. This CDR3 spans 15 amino acids. Germline V gene lookup returns CDR1 SNHLY and CDR2 FYNNEI. The CDR3 DNA is TGTGCCAGCAGTGAAATACCGGGGGGGCTGGGCGAGCAGTACTTC. This gives the protein CASSEIPGGLGEQYF. Complete variable domain (other parts from reference TRBV2 and TRBJ2-7): EPEVTQTPSHQVTQMGQEVILRCVPISNHLYFYWYRQILGQKVEFLVSFYNNEISEKSEIFDDQFSVERPDGSNFTLKIRSTKLEDSAMYFCASSEIPGGLGEQYFGPGTRLTVT.

This chain links TRBV6-6 with TRBJ2-5, with 7 bases matching TRBD1. Germline lookup yields CDR1 MNHNY and CDR2 SVGAGI (reference sequence). The CDR3 length is 13 residues. Unmatched junction bases numbered 4, after V lost 3 bases and J lost 6 bases. The CDR3 DNA is TGTGCCAGCAGTTATGGGACAGAAAAGACCCAGTACTTC. Its translation: CASSYGTEKTQYF.

This clone occurred once. This rearrangement joins TRBV4-2 to TRBJ2-1, with 15 bases that match TRBD2. The CDR3 consists of 18 residues. The V and J ends lost 5 bases and 8 bases, in that order; junction bases with no gene match: 13. Germline lookup yields CDR1 LGHNA and CDR2 YNFKEQ. The CDR3 DNA follows: TGTGCCAGCAGCTCCGCCGGGACTAGCGGGGGGAACTGGGATGAGCAGTTCTTC. Its translation: CASSSAGTSGGNWDEQFF.

The genes are TRBV9 and TRBJ1-4; 10 bases match TRBD1. The CDR3 extends over 15 amino acids. Germline V gene sequence: CDR1 SGDLS, CDR2 YYNGEE. J was trimmed by 7 bases and V by 2 bases; bases with no gene match: 5. The CDR3 is CASSVDRGRSEKLFF. CDR3 coding DNA: TGTGCCAGCAGCGTTGACAGGGGGCGGAGTGAAAAACTGTTTTTT.

The V and J genes are TRBV6-5 and TRBJ2-1; D is perhaps TRBD1 (6 bases). The CDR3 runs to 16 residues. Trimming cost V 4 bases and J 9 bases, with 22 bases left between them. The V gene's germline CDR1 is MNHEY and CDR2 SVGAGI. The CDR3 protein is CASSFQTGTPLGEQFF. CDR3 bases: TGTGCCAGCAGTTTTCAGACAGGCACCCCCTTAGGTGAGCAGTTCTTC.

The chain employs TRBV3-1 (or the pseudogene TRBV3-2) and TRBJ2-1, with 9 bases fitting TRBD2. CDR1 is LGHDT and CDR2 is YNNKEL in the germline V gene (reference sequence). V lost 1 base to trimming and J lost 3 bases; unmatched junction nucleotides: 4. This CDR3 region has 16 residues. In DNA, the CDR3 is TGTGCCAGCAGCCAAGGACTAGCGGAATACTACAATGAGCAGTTCTTC. It translates to CASSQGLAEYYNEQFF.

This clone was seen only a few times. The rearrangement uses TRBV7-9 and TRBJ1-1; 8 bases agree with TRBD1. The CDR3 is made up of 14 amino acids. The trim removed 4 bases at V and 8 bases at J, leaving 9 bases unmatched. CDR1 is SEHNR and CDR2 is FQNEAQ in the germline V gene (reference sequence). The CDR3 is CASSSVTGDREAFF. CDR3 in DNA: TGTGCCAGCAGCTCAGTGACCGGGGACAGGGAAGCTTTCTTT.

The V and J genes are TRBV18 and TRBJ1-4; TRBD1 might be the D (5 bases). Germline V gene lookup returns CDR1 KGHSH and CDR2 LQKENI. The CDR3 has 15 residues. V was pared by 4 bases and J by 5 bases, with 14 bases between. For the CDR3, the DNA is TGTGCCAGCTCACAGAGCTACCAGGGCAATGAAAAACTGTTTTTT. Residues: CASSQSYQGNEKLFF.

The chain joins TRBV11-2 to TRBJ1-1; tentative D call: TRBD1 (6 bases). Germline V gives CDR1 SGHAT, CDR2 FQNNGV. The V end was cut by 5 bases, the J end by 6 bases, with 13 bases between. The CDR3 length is 13 residues. CDR3 in amino acids: CASSTGFRAEAFF. CDR3 bases: TGTGCCAGCAGCACAGGGTTTCGCGCTGAAGCTTTCTTT.

The chain employs TRBV3-1 (or the pseudogene TRBV3-2) and TRBJ1-2, with 11 bases matching TRBD1. The CDR3 runs to 17 residues. Germline V gene lookup returns CDR1 LGHDT and CDR2 YNNKEL (reference sequence). Trimming took 1 base from V and 5 from J; bases not matched to a gene: 9. The CDR3 nucleotides read TGTGCCAGCAGCCAAGGAGGCGGGACAGGGGGTCGATATGGCTACACCTTC. Encoded protein: CASSQGGGTGGRYGYTF.

The chain employs TRBV5-4 and TRBJ2-2; 9 bases align to TRBD1. CDR1 is SGHNT and CDR2 is YYREEE in the germline V gene (reference sequence). The J segment lost 6 bases and the V segment lost 4 bases, leaving 7 bases of the junction unmatched. This CDR3 comprises 15 residues. CDR3: CASSLRDRVAGELFF. In nucleotides, the CDR3 is TGTGCCAGCAGCCTCCGGGACAGGGTAGCCGGGGAGCTGTTTTTT.

The rearrangement links TRBV9 to TRBJ2-7; 8 nucleotides align to TRBD1. The germline gives CDR1 SGDLS, CDR2 YYNGEE. Unmatched junction bases numbered 5, after V lost 3 bases and J lost 0 bases. The CDR3 covers 15 residues. CDR3 in amino acids: CASSGGGQASYEQYF. The CDR3 DNA is TGTGCCAGCAGCGGAGGGGGACAGGCCTCCTACGAGCAGTACTTC.

The chain carries TRBV19 and TRBJ1-5; D uncertain. Trimming left V 4 bases short and J 9 bases short, with 10 bases between. This CDR3 contains 12 residues. Germline assignment: CDR1 LNHDA and CDR2 SQIVND (reference sequence). The CDR3: CASSTQEGPQHF. The CDR3 bases are TGTGCCAGTAGTACTCAGGAGGGGCCCCAGCATTTT.

V is TRBV19 and J is TRBJ2-1; perhaps TRBD1 as D (5 bases). Germline CDR1 and CDR2: LNHDA and SQIVND (reference sequence). Trimming took off 4 bases at V and 0 bases at J, with 10 bases between the two ends. The CDR3 length is 15 residues. Here the CDR3 DNA reads TGTGCCAGTAGTACCCAGGGTAGCTCCTACAATGAGCAGTTCTTC. It specifies CASSTQGSSYNEQFF.

The J gene is TRBJ2-5, the V gene TRBV12-3 or TRBV12-4, with D possibly being TRBD2 (6 bases). The V end lost 6 bases, the J end lost 2 bases, and 10 bases lay between the germline ends. The CDR3 is 13 amino acids. CDR3 amino acids: CASRWDLQETQYF. The DNA of the CDR3 is TGTGCCAGCAGGTGGGACTTGCAAGAGACCCAGTACTTC.

The chain couples TRBV6-5 to TRBJ1-2; TRBD1 matches at 9 bases. Germline V gives CDR1 MNHEY, CDR2 SVGAGI. The CDR3 consists of 13 residues. Trimming took 6 bases from V and 3 from J; bases not matched to a gene: 2. The CDR3 nucleotides read TGTGCCAGCAGACGGGACAGGGACTATGGCTACACCTTC. This gives the protein CASRRDRDYGYTF.

The rearrangement joins TRBV5-4 to TRBJ2-7; 8 bases match TRBD2. J was trimmed by 7 bases and V by 3 bases; bases with no gene match: 9. The V gene's germline CDR1 is SGHNT and CDR2 YYREEE (reference sequence). The CDR3 extends over 14 amino acids. CDR3 sequence (DNA): TGTGCCAGCAGCTCTCCCGGGGGGGCAGGAGAGCAGTACTTC. Its protein is CASSSPGGAGEQYF.

V gene TRBV5-1 combines with J gene TRBJ1-3; perhaps TRBD1 as D (6 bases). V dropped 9 bases and J dropped 3 bases, with 19 bases sitting between them. The length of the CDR3 is 15 residues. The germline V gene has CDR1 SGHRS and CDR2 YFSETQ. The CDR3 region is CATKRDTGRGNTIYF. CDR3 bases: TGCGCCACGAAACGAGATACAGGGCGTGGAAACACCATATATTTT.

About this clone: Germline and junction disagree at one end, which may indicate a read error. V is TRBV12-3 or TRBV12-4 and J is TRBJ2-7; 11 nucleotides align to TRBD2. The CDR3 covers 12 residues. The DNA of the CDR3 is TGTGCCAGCAGTTTAGGACTAGCGGGGTGGCAATTC. Translating gives CASSLGLAGWQF.